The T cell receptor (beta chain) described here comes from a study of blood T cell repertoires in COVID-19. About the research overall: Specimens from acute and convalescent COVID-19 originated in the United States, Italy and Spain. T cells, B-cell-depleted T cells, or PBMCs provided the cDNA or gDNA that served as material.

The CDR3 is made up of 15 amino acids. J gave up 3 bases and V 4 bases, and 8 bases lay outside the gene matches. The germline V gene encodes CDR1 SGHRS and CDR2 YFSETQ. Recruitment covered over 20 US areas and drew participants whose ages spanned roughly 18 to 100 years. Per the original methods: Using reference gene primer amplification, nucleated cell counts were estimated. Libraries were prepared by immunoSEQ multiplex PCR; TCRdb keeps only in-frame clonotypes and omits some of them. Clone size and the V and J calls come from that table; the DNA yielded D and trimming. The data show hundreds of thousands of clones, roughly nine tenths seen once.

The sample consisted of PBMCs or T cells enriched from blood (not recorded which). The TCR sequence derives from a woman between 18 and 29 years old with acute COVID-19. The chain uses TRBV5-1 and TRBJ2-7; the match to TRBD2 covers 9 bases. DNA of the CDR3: TGCGCCAGCAGCCGGGATGCGGGGGGGCACTACGAGCAGTACTTC. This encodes CASSRDAGGHYEQYF. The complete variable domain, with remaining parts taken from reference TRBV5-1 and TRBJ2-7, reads KAGVTQTPRYLIKTRGQQVTLSCSPISGHRSVSWYQQTPGQGLQFLFEYFSETQRNKGNFPGRFSGRQFSNSRSEMNVSTLELGDSALYLCASSRDAGGHYEQYFGPGTRLTVT.